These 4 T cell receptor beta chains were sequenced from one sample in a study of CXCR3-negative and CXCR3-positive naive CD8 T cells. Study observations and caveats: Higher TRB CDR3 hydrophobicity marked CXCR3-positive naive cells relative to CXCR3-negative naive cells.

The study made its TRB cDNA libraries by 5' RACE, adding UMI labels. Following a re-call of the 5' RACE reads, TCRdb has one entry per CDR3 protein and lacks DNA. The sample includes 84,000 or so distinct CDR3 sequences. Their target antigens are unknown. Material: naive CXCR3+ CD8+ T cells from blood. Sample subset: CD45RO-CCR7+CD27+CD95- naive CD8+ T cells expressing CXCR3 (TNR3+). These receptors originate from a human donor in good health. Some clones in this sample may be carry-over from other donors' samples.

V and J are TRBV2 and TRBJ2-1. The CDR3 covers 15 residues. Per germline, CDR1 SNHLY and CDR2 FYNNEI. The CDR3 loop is CASSGSGRAYNEQFF. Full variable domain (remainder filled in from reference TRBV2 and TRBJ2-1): EPEVTQTPSHQVTQMGQEVILRCVPISNHLYFYWYRQILGQKVEFLVSFYNNEISEKSEIFDDQFSVERPDGSNFTLKIRSTKLEDSAMYFCASSGSGRAYNEQFFGPGTRLTVL.

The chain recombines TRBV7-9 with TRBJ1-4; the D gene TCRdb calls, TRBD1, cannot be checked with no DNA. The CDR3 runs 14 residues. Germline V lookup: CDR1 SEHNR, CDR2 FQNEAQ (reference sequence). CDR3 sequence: CASSRRQADEKLFF.

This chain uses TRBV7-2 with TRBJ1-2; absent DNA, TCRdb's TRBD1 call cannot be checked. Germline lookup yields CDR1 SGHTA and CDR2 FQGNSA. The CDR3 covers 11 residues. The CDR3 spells CASSLATGIPF. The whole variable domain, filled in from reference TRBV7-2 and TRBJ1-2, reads GAGVSQSPSNKVTEKGKDVELRCDPISGHTALYWYRQSLGQGLEFLIYFQGNSAPDKSGLPSDRFSAERTGGSVSTLTIQRTQQEDSAVYLCASSLATGIPFGSGTRLTVV.

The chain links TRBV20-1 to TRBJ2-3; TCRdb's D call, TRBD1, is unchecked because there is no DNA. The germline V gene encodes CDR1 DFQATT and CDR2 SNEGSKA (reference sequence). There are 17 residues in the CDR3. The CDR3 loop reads CSARAPPGGVYWDTQYF.